This TCR beta chain was documented in a study of blood T cell repertoires in COVID-19. Assay used: immunoSEQ multiplex PCR; TCRdb lists only in-frame clones, some missing. The repertoire has 150,000 or so clones, roughly 82% of them found once; the top ten carry 13% to 15%. The V gene lost 5 bases and the J gene lost 3 bases, with 16 bases spanning the gap. The V gene's germline CDR1 is PRHDT and CDR2 FYEKMQ (reference sequence). This CDR3 comprises 15 residues. The sequenced sample consisted of peripheral blood. The origin of this receptor is a human donor with acute or convalescent COVID-19. The donor label of this sample is uncertain. This chain uses TRBV13 with TRBJ1-1, with a tentative D call TRBD1 (6 bases). This chain's CDR3 is CASSPNGGAYTEAFF. CDR3 nucleotides: TGTGCCAGCAGCCCCAACGGGGGGGCTTACACTGAAGCTTTCTTT.